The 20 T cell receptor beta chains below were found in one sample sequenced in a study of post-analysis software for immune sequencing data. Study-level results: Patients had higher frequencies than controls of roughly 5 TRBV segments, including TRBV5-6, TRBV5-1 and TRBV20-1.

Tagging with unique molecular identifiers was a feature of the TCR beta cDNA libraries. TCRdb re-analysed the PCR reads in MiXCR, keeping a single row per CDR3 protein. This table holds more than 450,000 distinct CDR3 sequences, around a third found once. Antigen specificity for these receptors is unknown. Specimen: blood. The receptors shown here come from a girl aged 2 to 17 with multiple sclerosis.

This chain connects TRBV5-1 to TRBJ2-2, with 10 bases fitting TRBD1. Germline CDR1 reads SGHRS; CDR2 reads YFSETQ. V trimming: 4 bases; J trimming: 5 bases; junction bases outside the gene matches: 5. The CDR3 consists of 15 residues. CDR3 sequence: CASSPGQGETGELFF. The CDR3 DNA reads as TGCGCCAGCAGCCCAGGACAGGGGGAGACCGGGGAGCTGTTTTTT.

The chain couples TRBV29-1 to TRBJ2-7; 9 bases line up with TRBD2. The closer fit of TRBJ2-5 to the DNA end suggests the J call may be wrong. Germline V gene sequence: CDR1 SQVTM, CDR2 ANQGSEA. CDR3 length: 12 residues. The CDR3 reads CSVVTSGETQYF. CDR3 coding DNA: TGCAGCGTTGTGACTAGCGGAGAGACCCAGTACTTC.

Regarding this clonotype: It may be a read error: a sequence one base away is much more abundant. The CDR3 loop reads CSVESVTGRGGTQYF. The CDR3 DNA sequence: TGCAGCGTTGAGTCCGTCACGGGCCGCGGGGGGACCCAGTACTTC. J is TRBJ2-5 and V is TRBV29-1; 7 bases map to TRBD2. After removal of 3 bases from V and 7 bases from J, the junction contained 14 bases not matched to a gene. Germline-derived CDR1 and CDR2 are SQVTM and ANQGSEA. CDR3 length: 15 amino acids.

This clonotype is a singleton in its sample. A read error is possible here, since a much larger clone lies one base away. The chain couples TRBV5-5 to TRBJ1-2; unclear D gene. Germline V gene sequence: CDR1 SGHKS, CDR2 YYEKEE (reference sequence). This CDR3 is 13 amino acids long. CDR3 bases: TGTGCCGGCAGCTTCCGGCTGAACTATGGCTACACCTTC. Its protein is CAGSFRLNYGYTF. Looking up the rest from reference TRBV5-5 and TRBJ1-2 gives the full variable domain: DAGVTQSPTHLIKTRGQQVTLRCSPISGHKSVSWYQQVLGQGPQFIFQYYEKEERGRGNFPDRFSARQFPNYSSELNVNALLLGDSALYLCAGSFRLNYGYTFGSGTRLTVV.

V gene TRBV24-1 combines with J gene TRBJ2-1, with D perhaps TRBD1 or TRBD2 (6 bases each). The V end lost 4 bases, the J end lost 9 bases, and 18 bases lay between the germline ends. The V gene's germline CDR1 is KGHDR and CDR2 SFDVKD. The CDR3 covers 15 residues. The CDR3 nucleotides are TGTGCCACCAGTGACCCCTTAGGGGGGCTGGTTGAGCAGTTCTTC. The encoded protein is CATSDPLGGLVEQFF.

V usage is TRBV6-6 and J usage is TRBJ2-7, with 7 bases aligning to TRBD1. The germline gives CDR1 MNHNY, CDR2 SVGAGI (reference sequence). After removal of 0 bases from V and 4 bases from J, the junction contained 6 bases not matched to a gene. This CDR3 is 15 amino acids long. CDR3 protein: CASSYSPRQGYEQYF. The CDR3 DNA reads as TGTGCCAGCAGTTACTCACCCCGACAGGGTTACGAGCAGTACTTC.

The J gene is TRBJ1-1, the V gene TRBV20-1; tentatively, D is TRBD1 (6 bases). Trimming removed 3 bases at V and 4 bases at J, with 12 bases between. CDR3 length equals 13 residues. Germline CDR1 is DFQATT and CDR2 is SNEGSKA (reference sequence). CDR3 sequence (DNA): TGCAGTGCTAGGGACAGCGGGGGCACTGAAGCTTTCTTT. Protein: CSARDSGGTEAFF.

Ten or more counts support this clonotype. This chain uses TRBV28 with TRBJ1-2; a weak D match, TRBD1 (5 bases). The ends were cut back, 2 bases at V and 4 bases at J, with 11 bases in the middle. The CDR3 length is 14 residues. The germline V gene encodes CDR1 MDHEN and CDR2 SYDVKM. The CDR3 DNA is TGTGCCAGCAGTTTAGGCCAGGGAATCTATGGCTACACCTTC. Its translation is CASSLGQGIYGYTF.

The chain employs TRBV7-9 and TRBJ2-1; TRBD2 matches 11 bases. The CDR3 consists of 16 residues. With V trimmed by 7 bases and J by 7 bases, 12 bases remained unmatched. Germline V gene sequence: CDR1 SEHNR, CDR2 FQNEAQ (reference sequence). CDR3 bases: TGTGCCAGCAACCGGCTAGCGGGGGGAAGGAGGAATGAGCAGTTCTTC. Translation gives CASNRLAGGRRNEQFF.

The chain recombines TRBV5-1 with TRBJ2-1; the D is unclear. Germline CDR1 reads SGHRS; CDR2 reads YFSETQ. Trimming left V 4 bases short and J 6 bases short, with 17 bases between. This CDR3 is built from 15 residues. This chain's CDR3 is CASSHVSRFGNEQFF. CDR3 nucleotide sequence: TGCGCCAGCAGCCATGTGTCGAGGTTTGGCAATGAGCAGTTCTTC.

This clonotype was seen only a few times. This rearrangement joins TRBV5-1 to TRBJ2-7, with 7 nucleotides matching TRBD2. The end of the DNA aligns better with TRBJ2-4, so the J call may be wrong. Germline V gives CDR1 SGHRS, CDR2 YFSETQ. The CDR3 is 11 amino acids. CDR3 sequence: CASSGGDIQYF. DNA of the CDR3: TGCGCCAGCAGCGGGGGGGACATTCAGTACTTC.

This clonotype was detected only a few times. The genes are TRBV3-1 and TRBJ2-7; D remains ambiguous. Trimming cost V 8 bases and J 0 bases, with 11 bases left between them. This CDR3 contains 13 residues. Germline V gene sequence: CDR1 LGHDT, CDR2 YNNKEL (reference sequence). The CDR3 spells CASRGAASYEQYF. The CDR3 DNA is TGTGCCAGCCGCGGTGCAGCCTCCTACGAGCAGTACTTC.

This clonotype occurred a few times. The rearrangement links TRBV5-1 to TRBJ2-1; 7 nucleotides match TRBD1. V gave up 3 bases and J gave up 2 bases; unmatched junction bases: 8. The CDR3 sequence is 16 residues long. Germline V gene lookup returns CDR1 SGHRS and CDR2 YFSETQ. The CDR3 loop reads CASSSTGTATYNEQFF. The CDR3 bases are TGCGCCAGCAGCTCGACCGGGACAGCCACCTACAATGAGCAGTTCTTC. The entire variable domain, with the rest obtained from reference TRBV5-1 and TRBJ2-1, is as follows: KAGVTQTPRYLIKTRGQQVTLSCSPISGHRSVSWYQQTPGQGLQFLFEYFSETQRNKGNFPGRFSGRQFSNSRSEMNVSTLELGDSALYLCASSSTGTATYNEQFFGPGTRLTVL.

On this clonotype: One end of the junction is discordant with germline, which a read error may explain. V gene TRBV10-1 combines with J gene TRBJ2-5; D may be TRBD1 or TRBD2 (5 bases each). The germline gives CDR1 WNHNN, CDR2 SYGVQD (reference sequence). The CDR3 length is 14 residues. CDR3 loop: CASSAGTPEENQYF. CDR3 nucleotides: TGCGCCAGCAGCGCCGGGACCCCTGAAGAGAACCAGTACTTC.

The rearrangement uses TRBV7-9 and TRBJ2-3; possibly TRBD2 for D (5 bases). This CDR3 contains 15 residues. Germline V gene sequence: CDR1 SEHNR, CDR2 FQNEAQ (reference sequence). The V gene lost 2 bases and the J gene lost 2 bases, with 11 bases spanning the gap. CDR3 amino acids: CASSLLRGDTDTQYF. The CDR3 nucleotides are TGTGCCAGCAGCTTACTCCGGGGTGACACAGATACGCAGTATTTT.

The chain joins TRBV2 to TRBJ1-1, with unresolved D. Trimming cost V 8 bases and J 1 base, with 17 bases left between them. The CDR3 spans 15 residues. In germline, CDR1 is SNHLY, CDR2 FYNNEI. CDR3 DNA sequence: TGTGCCAGCGTAGAGGGAGGACGGGCGAACACTGAAGCTTTCTTT. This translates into CASVEGGRANTEAFF.

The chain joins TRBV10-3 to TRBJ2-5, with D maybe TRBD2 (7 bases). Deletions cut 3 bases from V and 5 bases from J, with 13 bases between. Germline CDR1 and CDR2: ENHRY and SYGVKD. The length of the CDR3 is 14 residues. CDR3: CAISDSGGGETQYF. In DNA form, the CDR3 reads TGTGCCATCAGTGACTCGGGGGGCGGCGAGACCCAGTACTTC.

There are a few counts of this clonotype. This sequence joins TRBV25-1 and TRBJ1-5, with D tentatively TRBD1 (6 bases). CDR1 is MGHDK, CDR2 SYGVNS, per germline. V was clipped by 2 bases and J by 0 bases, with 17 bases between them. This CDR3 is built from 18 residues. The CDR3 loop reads CASSEDRSDDYSNQPQHF. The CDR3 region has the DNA TGTGCCAGCAGTGAAGACAGGTCGGATGATTATAGCAATCAGCCCCAGCATTTT.

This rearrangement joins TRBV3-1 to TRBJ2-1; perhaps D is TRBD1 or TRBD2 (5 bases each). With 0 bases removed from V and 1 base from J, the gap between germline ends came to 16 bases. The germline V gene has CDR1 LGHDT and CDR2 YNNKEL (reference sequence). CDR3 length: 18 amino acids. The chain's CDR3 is CASSQDPPGARSYNEQFF. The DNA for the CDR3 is TGTGCCAGCAGCCAAGACCCTCCCGGGGCGAGGTCCTACAATGAGCAGTTCTTC.

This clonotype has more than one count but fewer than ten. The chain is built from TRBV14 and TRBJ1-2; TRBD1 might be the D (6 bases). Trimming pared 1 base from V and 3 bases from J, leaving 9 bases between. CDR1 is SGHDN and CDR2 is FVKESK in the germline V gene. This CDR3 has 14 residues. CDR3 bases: TGTGCCAGCAGCCAAGGTTCAGGGGACTATGGCTACACCTTC. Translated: CASSQGSGDYGYTF.